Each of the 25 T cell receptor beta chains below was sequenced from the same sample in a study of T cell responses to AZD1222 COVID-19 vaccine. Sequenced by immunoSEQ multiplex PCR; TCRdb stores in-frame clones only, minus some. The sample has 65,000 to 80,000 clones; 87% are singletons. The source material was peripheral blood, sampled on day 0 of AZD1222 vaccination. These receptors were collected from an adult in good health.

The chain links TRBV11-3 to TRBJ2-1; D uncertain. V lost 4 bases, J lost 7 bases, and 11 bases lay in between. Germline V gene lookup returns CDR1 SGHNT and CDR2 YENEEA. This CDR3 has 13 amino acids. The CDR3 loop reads CASSSLRENEQFF. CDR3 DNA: TGTGCCAGCAGCTCCCTGCGAGAGAATGAGCAGTTCTTC.

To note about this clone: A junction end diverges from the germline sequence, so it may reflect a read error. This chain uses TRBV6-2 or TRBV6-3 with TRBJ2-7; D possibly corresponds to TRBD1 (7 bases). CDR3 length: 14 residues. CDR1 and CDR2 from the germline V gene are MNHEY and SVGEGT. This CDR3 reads CASSHSGGSYEQYF. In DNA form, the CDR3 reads TGTGCCAGCAGTCACTCAGGGGGGTCCTACGAGCAGTACTTC.

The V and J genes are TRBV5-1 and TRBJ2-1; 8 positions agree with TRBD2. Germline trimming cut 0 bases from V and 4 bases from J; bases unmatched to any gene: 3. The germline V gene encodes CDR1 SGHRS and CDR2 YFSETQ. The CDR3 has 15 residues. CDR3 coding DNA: TGCGCCAGCAGCTTGGGTAGCGGGGCTTACAATGAGCAGTTCTTC. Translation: CASSLGSGAYNEQFF.

CDR3 residues: CATSRDLTGLNQPQHF. In DNA form, the CDR3 reads TGTGCCACCAGCAGAGATCTTACAGGGCTCAATCAGCCCCAGCATTTT. This rearrangement joins TRBV15 to TRBJ1-5; possibly TRBD1 for D (6 bases). The CDR3 spans 16 residues. Trimming shortened V by 0 bases and J by 3 bases, and 12 bases separated the two germline ends. Germline-derived CDR1 and CDR2 are LNHNV and YYDKDF (reference sequence).

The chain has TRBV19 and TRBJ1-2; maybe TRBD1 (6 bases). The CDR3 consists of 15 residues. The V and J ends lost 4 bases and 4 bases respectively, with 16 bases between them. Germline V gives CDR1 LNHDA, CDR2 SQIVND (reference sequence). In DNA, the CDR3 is TGTGCCAGTAGTAGTACGGGACACGAGGGCTATGGCTACACCTTC. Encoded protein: CASSSTGHEGYGYTF.

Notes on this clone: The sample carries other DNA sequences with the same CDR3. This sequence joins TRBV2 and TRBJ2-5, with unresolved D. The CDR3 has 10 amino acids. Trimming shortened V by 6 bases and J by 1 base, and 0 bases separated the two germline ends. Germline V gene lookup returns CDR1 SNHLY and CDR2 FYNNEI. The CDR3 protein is CASSQETQYF. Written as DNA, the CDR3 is TGTGCCAGCAGCCAAGAGACCCAGTACTTC. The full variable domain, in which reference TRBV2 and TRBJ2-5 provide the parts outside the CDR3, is EPEVTQTPSHQVTQMGQEVILRCVPISNHLYFYWYRQILGQKVEFLVSFYNNEISEKSEIFDDQFSVERPDGSNFTLKIRSTKLEDSAMYFCASSQETQYFGPGTRLLVL.

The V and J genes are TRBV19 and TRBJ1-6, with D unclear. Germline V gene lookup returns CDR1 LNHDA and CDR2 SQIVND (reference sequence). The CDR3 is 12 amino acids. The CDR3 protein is CSDLVYNSPLHF. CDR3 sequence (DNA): TGTAGTGATTTGGTGTATAATTCACCCCTCCACTTT.

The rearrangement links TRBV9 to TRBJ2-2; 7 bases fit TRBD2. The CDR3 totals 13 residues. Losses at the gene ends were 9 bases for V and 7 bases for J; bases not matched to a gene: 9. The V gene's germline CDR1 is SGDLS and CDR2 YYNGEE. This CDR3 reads CATTAGEVGELFF. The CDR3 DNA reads TGTGCCACCACCGCGGGAGAGGTCGGGGAGCTGTTTTTT.

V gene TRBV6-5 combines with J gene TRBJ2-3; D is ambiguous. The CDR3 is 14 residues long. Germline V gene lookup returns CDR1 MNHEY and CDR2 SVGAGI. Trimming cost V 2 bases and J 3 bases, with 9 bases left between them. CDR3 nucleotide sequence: TGTGCCAGCAGTTACAAATTAACGACAGATACGCAGTATTTT. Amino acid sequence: CASSYKLTTDTQYF.

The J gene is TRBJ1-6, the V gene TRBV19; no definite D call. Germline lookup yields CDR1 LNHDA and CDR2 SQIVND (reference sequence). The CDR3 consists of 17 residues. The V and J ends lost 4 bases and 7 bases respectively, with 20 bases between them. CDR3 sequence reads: CASSTEGLSSLNSPLHF. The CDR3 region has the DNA TGTGCCAGTAGTACTGAGGGCCTATCCTCTTTAAATTCACCCCTCCACTTT.

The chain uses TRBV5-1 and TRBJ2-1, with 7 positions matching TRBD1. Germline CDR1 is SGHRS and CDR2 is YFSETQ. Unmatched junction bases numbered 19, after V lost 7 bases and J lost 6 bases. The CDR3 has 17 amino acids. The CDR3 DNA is TGCGCCAGCGCCCTAATCAATCGGGGACAGAGGTTCAATGAGCAGTTCTTC. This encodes CASALINRGQRFNEQFF.

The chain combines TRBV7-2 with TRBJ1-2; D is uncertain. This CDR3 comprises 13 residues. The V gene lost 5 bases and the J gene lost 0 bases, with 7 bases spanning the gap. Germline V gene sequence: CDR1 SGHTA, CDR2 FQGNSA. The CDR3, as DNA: TGTGCCAGCAGCAGTGACACTAACTATGGCTACACCTTC. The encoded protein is CASSSDTNYGYTF.

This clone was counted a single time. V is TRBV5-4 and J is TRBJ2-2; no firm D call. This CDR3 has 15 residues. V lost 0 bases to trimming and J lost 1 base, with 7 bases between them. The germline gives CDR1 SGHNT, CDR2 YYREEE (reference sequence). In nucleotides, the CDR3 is TGTGCCAGCAGCTTGGATATAGGGAACACCGGGGAGCTGTTTTTT. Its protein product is CASSLDIGNTGELFF.

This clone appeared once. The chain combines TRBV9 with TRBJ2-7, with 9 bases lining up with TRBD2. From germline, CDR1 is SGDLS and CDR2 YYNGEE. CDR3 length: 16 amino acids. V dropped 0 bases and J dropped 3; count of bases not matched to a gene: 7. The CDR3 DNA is TGTGCCAGCAGCGTAGGGGTTAGCGGGGGCCGCTACGAGCAGTACTTC. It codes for CASSVGVSGGRYEQYF.

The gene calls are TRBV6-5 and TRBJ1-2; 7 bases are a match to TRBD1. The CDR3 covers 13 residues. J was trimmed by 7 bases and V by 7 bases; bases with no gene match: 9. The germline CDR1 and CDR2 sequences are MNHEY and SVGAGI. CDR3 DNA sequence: TGTGCCAGCACCCCGACAGGGTTTGGTGGCTACACCTTC. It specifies CASTPTGFGGYTF.

CDR3 in amino acids: CASSIDRGNQPQHF. The CDR3 nucleotides are TGTGCCAGCAGTATCGACAGGGGCAATCAGCCCCAGCATTTT. This chain uses TRBV6-5 with TRBJ1-5, with TRBD1 matching over 7 bases. V shed 5 bases, J shed 2 bases, and the junction held 3 bases outside the gene matches. The germline CDR1 and CDR2 sequences are MNHEY and SVGAGI. CDR3 length equals 14 residues.

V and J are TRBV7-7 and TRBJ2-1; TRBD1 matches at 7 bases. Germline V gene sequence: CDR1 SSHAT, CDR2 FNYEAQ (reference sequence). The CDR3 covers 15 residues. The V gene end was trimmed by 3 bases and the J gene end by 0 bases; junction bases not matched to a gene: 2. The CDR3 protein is CASSLTGSSYNEQFF. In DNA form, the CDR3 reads TGTGCCAGCAGCTTGACAGGGAGCTCCTACAATGAGCAGTTCTTC.

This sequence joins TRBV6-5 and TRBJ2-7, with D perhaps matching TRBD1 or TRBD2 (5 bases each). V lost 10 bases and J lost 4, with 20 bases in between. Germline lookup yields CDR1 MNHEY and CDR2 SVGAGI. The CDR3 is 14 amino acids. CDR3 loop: CAIQTSRGVYEQYF. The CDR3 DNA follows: TGTGCCATTCAAACTTCACGAGGGGTTTACGAGCAGTACTTC.

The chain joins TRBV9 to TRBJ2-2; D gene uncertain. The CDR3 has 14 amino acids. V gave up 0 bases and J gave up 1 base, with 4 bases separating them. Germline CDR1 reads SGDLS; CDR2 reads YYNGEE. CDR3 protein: CASSVEGNTGELFF. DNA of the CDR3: TGTGCCAGCAGCGTAGAGGGGAACACCGGGGAGCTGTTTTTT.

In nucleotides, the CDR3 is TGTGCCAGCAGCCAATCTTACCTAGACACAGATACGCAGTATTTT. Translation gives CASSQSYLDTDTQYF. The chain has TRBV16 and TRBJ2-3, with D hard to call. Germline V gene sequence: CDR1 KGHSY, CDR2 FQNENV. V lost 0 bases and J 2 bases, leaving 9 bases between the germline ends. The CDR3 contains 15 residues.

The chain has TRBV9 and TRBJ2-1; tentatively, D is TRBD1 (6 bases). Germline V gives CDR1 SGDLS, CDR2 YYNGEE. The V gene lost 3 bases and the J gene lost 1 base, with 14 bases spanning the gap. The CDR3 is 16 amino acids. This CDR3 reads CASSATSGQSYNEQFF. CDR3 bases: TGTGCCAGCAGCGCGACCTCAGGACAGTCCTACAATGAGCAGTTCTTC.

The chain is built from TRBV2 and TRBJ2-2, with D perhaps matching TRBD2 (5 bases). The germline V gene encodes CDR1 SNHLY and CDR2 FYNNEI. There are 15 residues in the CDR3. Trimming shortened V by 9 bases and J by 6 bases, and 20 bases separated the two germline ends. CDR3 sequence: CARDRDKAGAGELFF. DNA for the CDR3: TGTGCCAGAGACCGGGATAAGGCTGGGGCCGGGGAGCTGTTTTTT.

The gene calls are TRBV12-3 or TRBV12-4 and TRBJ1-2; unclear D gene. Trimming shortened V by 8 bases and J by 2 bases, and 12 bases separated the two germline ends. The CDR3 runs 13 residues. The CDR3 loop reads CASFESGNYGYTF. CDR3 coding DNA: TGTGCCAGCTTTGAATCTGGGAACTATGGCTACACCTTC.

The CDR3 region has the DNA TGTGCCAGCACCACCGGGGTAGCGCACTCCTACGAGCAGTACTTC. It encodes CASTTGVAHSYEQYF. This chain joins TRBV6-1 and TRBJ2-7, with D possibly being TRBD2 (5 bases). The CDR3 covers 15 residues. Germline loops: CDR1 MNHNS, CDR2 SASEGT. The ends were cut back, 7 bases at V and 0 bases at J, with 16 bases in the middle.

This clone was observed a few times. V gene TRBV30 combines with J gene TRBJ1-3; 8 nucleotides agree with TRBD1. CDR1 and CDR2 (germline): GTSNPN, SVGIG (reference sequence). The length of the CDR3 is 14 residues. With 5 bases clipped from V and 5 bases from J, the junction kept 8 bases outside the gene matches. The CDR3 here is CAWDMGTGRNTIYF. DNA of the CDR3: TGTGCCTGGGACATGGGGACAGGTAGAAACACCATATATTTT.